The rows below give T cell receptor beta chains drawn from one sample of a study of siplizumab effects on memory and regulatory T cells. Clones were sequenced by immunoSEQ multiplex PCR, and TCRdb holds only the in-frame ones, with some missing. This sample has approximately 100,000 clones, with 94% found just once. Sequenced: Tregs sorted from blood. The source is a human donor in good health. Each CDR3 is given with its conserved first and last residue. The D gene is left open where the match is weak. Not every row has a clone size; where given, it reads once, few, many or a size class.

clone size,D gene,J gene,V gene,CDR3 length,CDR3 protein,CDR3 DNA
-,TRBD1,TRBJ1-1,TRBV13,16,CASSPPRTGTNTEAFF,TGTGCCAGCAGCCCCCCCCGGACAGGGACGAACACTGAAGCTTTCTTT
-,-,TRBJ2-1,TRBV2,12,CASGGPVNEQFF,TGTGCCAGCGGAGGGCCGGTCAATGAGCAGTTCTTC
-,-,TRBJ2-3,TRBV11-2,19,CASSLAWERRGYSTDTQYF,TGTGCCAGCAGCTTAGCCTGGGAAAGACGGGGATATAGCACAGATACGCAGTATTTT
few,TRBD1,TRBJ1-2,TRBV19,14,CASSMGGQNYGYTF,TGTGCCAGTAGTATGGGGGGACAGAATTATGGCTACACCTTC
-,-,TRBJ1-6,TRBV27,14,CASSFIQSNSPLHF,TGTGCCAGCAGTTTTATACAGAGTAATTCACCCCTCCACTTT
-,-,TRBJ2-7,TRBV4-1,13,CASSQLPTVQQYF,TGCGCCAGCAGCCAACTACCTACCGTGCAGCAGTACTTC
-,-,TRBJ1-2,TRBV19,13,CASQKWEEYGYTF,TGTGCCAGTCAGAAATGGGAGGAGTACGGCTACACCTTC
-,-,TRBJ1-4,TRBV10-3,14,CAISDGQANEKLFF,TGTGCCATCAGTGACGGGCAGGCCAATGAAAAACTGTTTTTT
-,-,TRBJ1-2,TRBV11-2,12,CASSPTAYGYTF,TGTGCCAGCAGCCCGACAGCTTATGGCTACACCTTC
-,TRBD1,TRBJ1-5,TRBV30,14,CAWSVGTGRLPQHF,TGTGCCTGGAGTGTGGGGACAGGTAGGCTGCCCCAGCATTTT
once,-,TRBJ2-3,TRBV19,11,CASSRLEMQYF,TGTGCCAGCTCCCGCCTGGAGATGCAGTATTTT
-,-,TRBJ2-6,TRBV5-1,17,CASSGRTGGSGANVLTF,TGCGCCAGCAGCGGGAGGACAGGCGGCTCTGGGGCCAACGTCCTGACTTTC
-,TRBD1,TRBJ2-4,TRBV19,16,CASSVQGARAKNIQYF,TGTGCCAGTAGTGTTCAGGGGGCGAGGGCCAAAAACATTCAGTACTTC
-,-,TRBJ2-5,TRBV9,17,CASSPMGGWGWAETQYF,TGTGCCAGCAGCCCTATGGGGGGCTGGGGTTGGGCAGAGACCCAGTACTTC
-,TRBD1,TRBJ1-3,TRBV6-1,17,CASSVGQGSRLGNTIYF,TGTGCCAGCAGTGTCGGACAGGGTAGCAGGTTGGGAAACACCATATATTTT
once,-,TRBJ1-1,TRBV7-9,18,CASSLFPVFPRGHTEAFF,TGTGCCAGCAGCCTATTCCCCGTGTTCCCCCGAGGTCACACTGAAGCTTTCTTT
-,-,TRBJ1-1,TRBV28,12,CASSLGNTEAFF,TGTGCCAGCAGTTTGGGGAACACTGAAGCTTTCTTT
-,TRBD1,TRBJ1-3,TRBV28,16,CASSRRGQGAGNTIYF,TGTGCCAGCAGTAGACGGGGACAGGGGGCCGGAAACACCATATATTTT
-,-,TRBJ1-5,TRBV2,12,CASSVGYKPQHF,TGTGCCAGCAGTGTAGGGTACAAGCCCCAGCATTTT
few,-,TRBJ1-5,TRBV2,12,CASKLGSQPQHF,TGTGCCAGCAAGTTAGGATCTCAGCCCCAGCATTTT
-,-,TRBJ1-5,TRBV6-1,15,CASHSPRAYNQPQHF,TGTGCCAGCCACTCCCCCAGGGCGTACAATCAGCCCCAGCATTTT
-,TRBD2,TRBJ2-7,TRBV7-2,18,CASSLEIRRGRAPYEQYF,TGTGCCAGCAGCTTAGAGATTAGGCGCGGGAGGGCCCCCTACGAGCAGTACTTC
-,TRBD2,TRBJ2-3,TRBV2,15,CASKKVAGDTDTQYF,TGTGCCAGCAAAAAAGTAGCGGGAGACACAGATACGCAGTATTTT
-,-,TRBJ1-5,TRBV27,18,CASSHLGAGHIGGQPQHF,TGTGCCAGCAGCCACCTCGGGGCAGGGCATATCGGAGGTCAGCCCCAGCATTTT
-,-,TRBJ1-5,TRBV30,14,CAWSVTGLTSPQHF,TGTGCCTGGAGTGTTACAGGGTTAACATCGCCCCAGCATTTT
-,-,TRBJ2-3,TRBV7-3,13,CASSLWPTDTQYF,TGTGCCAGCAGCTTGTGGCCCACAGATACGCAGTATTTT
-,-,TRBJ2-6,TRBV11-2,17,CASSLVGRRSGANVLTF,TGTGCCAGCAGCTTAGTGGGGAGACGCTCTGGGGCCAACGTCCTGACTTTC
-,-,TRBJ2-7,TRBV11-2,14,CASSLGWRSGGQYF,TGTGCCAGCAGCTTAGGATGGCGGTCAGGCGGGCAGTACTTC
-,TRBD1,TRBJ1-1,TRBV30,12,CAWSVSGTGQFF,TGTGCCTGGAGTGTATCCGGGACAGGGCAGTTCTTT
once,-,TRBJ1-1,TRBV2,16,CASERLGGPPNTEAFF,TGTGCCAGCGAAAGGCTAGGAGGTCCGCCGAACACTGAAGCTTTCTTT
once,TRBD2,TRBJ2-2,TRBV5-1,15,CASTRTSGNTGELFF,TGCGCCAGCACAAGGACTAGCGGGAACACCGGGGAGCTGTTTTTT
-,-,TRBJ1-2,TRBV2,13,CAREGGFKNGYTF,TGTGCCAGGGAAGGGGGATTTAAGAATGGCTACACCTTC
-,-,TRBJ2-3,TRBV19,16,CASSHPGGPSTDTQYF,TGTGCCAGTAGCCACCCCGGGGGACCTAGCACAGATACGCAGTATTTT
-,-,TRBJ1-6,TRBV7-6,19,CASSKELVGGRAVNSPLHF,TGTGCCAGCAGCAAAGAACTGGTCGGCGGCCGGGCCGTTAATTCACCCCTCCACTTT
-,-,TRBJ2-1,TRBV30,15,CAWSMGSGTYNEQFF,TGTGCCTGGAGTATGGGCTCCGGCACCTACAATGAGCAGTTCTTC
-,-,TRBJ2-2,TRBV25-1,12,CASSDRTGELFF,TGTGCCAGCAGTGACCGGACAGGGGAGCTGTTTTTT
-,-,TRBJ1-3,TRBV11-1,13,CASCAPSGNTIYF,TGTGCCAGCTGTGCACCCTCTGGAAACACCATATATTTT
-,TRBD1,TRBJ2-2,TRBV5-1,12,CASSSTGAGLFF,TGCGCCAGCAGCTCAACAGGGGCCGGGCTGTTTTTT
-,-,TRBJ2-2,TRBV30,12,CAWHQWTGELFF,TGTGCCTGGCACCAGTGGACCGGGGAGCTGTTTTTT
-,-,TRBJ2-7,TRBV7-9,15,CASSPYRGTPIEQYF,TGTGCCAGCAGCCCATACCGCGGGACTCCCATCGAGCAGTACTTC